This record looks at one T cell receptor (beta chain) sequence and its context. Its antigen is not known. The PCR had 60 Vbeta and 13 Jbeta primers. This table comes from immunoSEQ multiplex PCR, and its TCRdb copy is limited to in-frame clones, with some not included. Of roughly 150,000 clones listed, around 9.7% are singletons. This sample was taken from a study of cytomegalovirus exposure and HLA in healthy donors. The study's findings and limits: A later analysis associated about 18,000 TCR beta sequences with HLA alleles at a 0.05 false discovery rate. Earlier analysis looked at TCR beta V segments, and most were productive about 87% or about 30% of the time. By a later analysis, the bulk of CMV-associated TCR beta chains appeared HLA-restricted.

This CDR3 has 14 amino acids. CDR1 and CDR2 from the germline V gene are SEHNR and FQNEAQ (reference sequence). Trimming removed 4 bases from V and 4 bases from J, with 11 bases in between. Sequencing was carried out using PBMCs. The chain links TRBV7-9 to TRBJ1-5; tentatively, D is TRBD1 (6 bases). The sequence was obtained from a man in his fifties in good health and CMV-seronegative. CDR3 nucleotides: TGTGCCAGCAGCTCAGGGGCGCAGAATCAGCCCCAGCATTTT. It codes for CASSSGAQNQPQHF.